This is a list of T cell receptor beta chains from one sample in a study of T cells in Graves' hyperthyroidism and ophthalmopathy. TCRdb fed the multiplex PCR reads into MiXCR, producing one record per CDR3 protein. Among around 300,000 distinct CDR3 sequences listed, nearly 15% were seen once. Sequencing used blood. These receptors were obtained from a woman aged 45-65 years with Graves' hyperthyroidism that later progressed to Graves' ophthalmopathy. Each CDR3 is given with its conserved first and last residue. D genes are given only for firm matches. Clone size is shown for a subset of rows, as once, few, many or a class of expanded clone.

d_gene	abundance	v_gene	j_gene	CDR3aa	CDR3nt
.	many	TRBV3-1	TRBJ2-1	CASSQASTIAKAFF	TGTGCCAGCAGCCAAGCATCCACAATAGCAAAAGCGTTCTTC
.	many	TRBV6-1	TRBJ2-1	CASSELGAEYNEQFF	TGTGCCAGCAGTGAACTGGGGGCGGAATACAATGAGCAGTTCTTC
.	few	TRBV30	TRBJ2-7	CAWGLDRSYEQYF	TGTGCCTGGGGACTCGACAGATCCTACGAGCAGTACTTC
TRBD2	many	TRBV2	TRBJ2-1	CASIGTSGTYEQFF	TGTGCCAGCATAGGGACTAGCGGGACCTATGAGCAGTTCTTC
TRBD1	.	TRBV7-6	TRBJ2-7	CASSTGTGGTEQYF	TGTGCCAGCAGCACAGGGACAGGGGGCACCGAGCAGTACTTC
TRBD2	many	TRBV4-1	TRBJ2-1	CASSRGGTSGQNEQFF	TGCGCCAGCAGCCGCGGCGGGACTAGCGGACAGAATGAGCAGTTCTTC
.	few	TRBV5-4	TRBJ1-2	CASRRGGGYGYTF	TGTGCCAGCAGGAGGGGCGGCGGCTATGGCTACACCTTC
TRBD2	many	TRBV2	TRBJ2-5	CANPPSGRAETQYF	TGTGCCAACCCGCCTAGCGGGAGGGCCGAGACCCAGTACTTC
.	many	TRBV30	TRBJ1-4	CAWRTNEKLFF	TGTGCCTGGAGAACTAATGAAAAACTGTTTTTT
.	.	TRBV5-6	TRBJ2-5	CASSSWTSPQETQYF	TGTGCCAGCAGCTCCTGGACTTCCCCCCAAGAGACCCAGTACTTC
TRBD1	few	TRBV11-1	TRBJ2-3	CASSLGQGIDTQYF	TGTGCCAGCAGCCTCGGACAGGGAATAGATACGCAGTATTTT
.	many	TRBV11-2	TRBJ2-7	CASSLTETYEQYF	TGTGCCAGCAGCTTAACTGAGACCTACGAGCAGTACTTC
TRBD2	many	TRBV6-1	TRBJ2-1	CASSSLLAEAYNEQFF	TGTGCCAGCAGCTCCTTACTAGCGGAAGCTTACAATGAGCAGTTCTTC
.	many	TRBV7-3	TRBJ2-1	CASSLTAGSYNEQFF	TGTGCCAGCAGCTTGACGGCGGGCTCCTACAATGAGCAGTTCTTC
.	.	TRBV24-1	TRBJ2-1	CATSLGSYEQFF	TGTGCCACCAGTTTAGGGTCATATGAGCAGTTCTTC
.	many	TRBV28	TRBJ2-4	CASSPTGRGVKNIQYF	TGTGCCAGCAGTCCCACAGGGAGAGGAGTCAAAAACATTCAGTACTTC
.	.	TRBV14	TRBJ1-6	CASSRGRQSPLHF	TGTGCCAGCAGTCGTGGCAGGCAGTCACCCCTCCACTTT
.	few	TRBV30	TRBJ1-4	CAWSATATNEKLLF	TGTGCCTGGAGTGCGACCGCAACTAATGAAAAACTGCTTTTT
TRBD1	.	TRBV14	TRBJ2-1	CASSPEHETGPYWGNEQFF	TGTGCCAGCAGCCCCGAACATGAGACAGGGCCGTACTGGGGCAATGAGCAGTTCTTC
.	.	TRBV28	TRBJ1-2	CASSPKGIYGYTF	TGTGCCAGCAGCCCGAAGGGAATCTATGGCTACACCTTC
TRBD2	many	TRBV27	TRBJ2-3	CASSSLLPSGGTDTQYF	TGTGCCAGCAGTTCCCTCCTCCCTAGCGGGGGCACAGATACGCAGTATTTT
.	.	TRBV20-1	TRBJ1-2	CSARDLGSANYGYTF	TGCAGTGCTAGAGATTTGGGCAGCGCTAACTATGGCTACACCTTC
.	many	TRBV30	TRBJ1-1	CAWSKGHPEAFF	TGTGCCTGGAGTAAGGGACATCCAGAAGCTTTCTTT
.	few	TRBV7-6	TRBJ1-1	CASSPGTSGGITEAFF	TGTGCCAGCAGCCCCGGGACATCCGGTGGGATTACTGAAGCTTTCTTT
.	many	TRBV20-1	TRBJ1-1	CSARGGVTEAFF	TGCAGTGCTAGAGGAGGGGTTACTGAAGCTTTCTTT
TRBD1	.	TRBV5-1	TRBJ1-2	CASSGGQGSGYTF	TGCGCCAGCAGCGGGGGACAGGGAAGCGGCTACACCTTC
.	many	TRBV20-1	TRBJ1-3	CSARDEFLTGPGNTIYF	TGCAGTGCTAGAGATGAGTTCCTAACAGGGCCTGGAAACACCATATATTTT
.	many	TRBV5-1	TRBJ1-1	CASSLGWTMNTEAFF	TGCGCCAGCAGCTTGGGCTGGACAATGAACACTGAAGCTTTCTTT
.	many	TRBV28	TRBJ1-1	CASSFQGSGEAFF	TGTGCCAGCAGTTTCCAGGGTTCAGGGGAAGCTTTCTTT
TRBD1	.	TRBV20-1	TRBJ1-2	CSANERRTGGGYTF	TGCAGTGCTAATGAGAGAAGGACAGGGGGAGGCTACACCTTC
TRBD2	many	TRBV20-1	TRBJ2-2	CSATPGGTGELFF	TGCAGTGCTACTCCGGGAGGGACCGGGGAGCTGTTTTTT
.	many	TRBV18	TRBJ1-6	CASSLDNSDSYNSPLHF	TGTGCCAGCTCACTGGACAATTCCGACTCCTATAATTCACCCCTCCACTTT
TRBD1	many	TRBV6-1	TRBJ1-5	CASSQTGTGQPQHF	TGTGCCAGCAGTCAGACAGGGACGGGTCAGCCCCAGCATTTT
.	.	TRBV5-1	TRBJ1-1	CASSGSGSQVRTEAFF	TGCGCCAGCAGCGGATCAGGGTCTCAAGTTCGTACTGAAGCTTTCTTT
.	.	TRBV20-1	TRBJ1-5	CSASSSTTWDSNQPRHF	TGCAGTGCTAGTTCTTCCACTACATGGGATAGCAATCAGCCCCGGCATTTT
.	.	TRBV20-1	TRBJ1-2	CSAVDSPAFGYTF	TGCAGTGCTGTTGACAGTCCCGCCTTCGGCTACACCTTC
.	few	TRBV30	TRBJ1-6	CAWNDYYNSPLHF	TGTGCCTGGAACGACTACTATAATTCACCCCTCCACTTT
TRBD2	.	TRBV4-1	TRBJ2-1	CASSHGARGGLAGGPATLEQFF	TGCGCCAGCAGCCACGGTGCTCGCGGGGGACTAGCGGGAGGACCGGCAACCCTTGAGCAGTTCTTC
TRBD1	many	TRBV20-1	TRBJ1-6	CSCRTGGVNSPLHF	TGCAGTTGCCGGACAGGGGGCGTAAATTCACCCCTCCACTTT
TRBD1	many	TRBV20-1	TRBJ1-2	CSAGTVGPYGYTF	TGCAGTGCCGGGACAGTTGGGCCCTATGGCTACACCTTC
.	many	TRBV20-1	TRBJ1-5	CSASRYSNQPQHF	TGCAGTGCCAGCCGTTATAGCAATCAGCCCCAGCATTTT
TRBD1	many	TRBV20-1	TRBJ2-5	CSAEGQGGETQYF	TGCAGTGCCGAGGGACAGGGAGGGGAGACCCAGTACTTC